The 31 T cell receptor beta chains reported below all come from one sample, sequenced in a study of T cells in women clearing cervical HPV infection. Assay used: immunoSEQ multiplex PCR; TCRdb lists only in-frame clones, some missing. Here the sample table reports tens of thousands of clones. Sequenced sample: blood buffy coat. These receptors were obtained from a woman aged 18 to 75 with a cervical HPV16 infection that either progressed to CIN3+ or cleared (not recorded which).

On this clone: The read stops 3 residues short of the end of the CDR3; the missing end is completed from the germline J gene. The rearrangement links TRBV6-2 or TRBV6-3 to TRBJ2-2, with TRBD2 matching over 12 bases. The CDR3 has 17 amino acids. The germline CDR1 and CDR2 sequences are MNHEY and SVGEGT. Losses at the gene ends were 5 bases for V and 6 bases for J; bases not matched to a gene: 10. The CDR3 bases that were read are TGTGCCAGCAGTCAACCCCGGGCTAGCGGGAGGGCCGGGGAG. Amino acid sequence: CASSQPRASGRAGE. The full CDR3 protein reads CASSQPRASGRAGELFF.

Worth noting for this clone: Sequencing ends 3 residues short of the CDR3 end; the germline J gene provides the rest. The chain couples TRBV2 to TRBJ2-3, with D tentatively TRBD2 (6 bases). V lost 4 bases and J 2 bases, leaving 10 bases between the germline ends. CDR1 and CDR2 from the germline V gene are SNHLY and FYNNEI. This CDR3 contains 14 residues. CDR3 amino acids: CASSVGGYTDTQYF. CDR3 DNA (partial): TGTGCCAGCAGTGTGGGGGGATACACAGATACG.

Concerning this clone itself: The read ends 3 residues early relative to the CDR3; the germline J gene fills the gap. J is TRBJ1-2 and V is TRBV7-2; 7 bases match TRBD1. CDR3 length: 14 amino acids. From germline, CDR1 is SGHTA and CDR2 FQGNSA. Trimming at V came to 1 base and at J to 5 bases, leaving 4 bases not matched to a gene. The sequenced CDR3 bases are TGTGCCAGCAGCTTAGTCGCGGGACAGTATGGC. It translates to CASSLVAGQYG. The full CDR3 is CASSLVAGQYGYTF.

Regarding this clone: The CDR3 end lies 3 residues beyond the end of the read and is filled in from the germline J gene. The V gene is TRBV19, the J gene TRBJ2-1, with no clear D. V gave up 5 bases and J gave up 0 bases, with 17 bases separating them. Germline loops: CDR1 LNHDA, CDR2 SQIVND (reference sequence). The length of the CDR3 is 17 residues. Incomplete CDR3 DNA: TGTGCCAGTAGTCCTTACCTACAGAGTTACTCCTACAATGAG. Translated: CASSPYLQSYSYNE. The CDR3 in its entirety is CASSPYLQSYSYNEQFF.

To note about this clone: The CDR3 goes on 3 residues after the read ends, and that part is filled in from the germline J gene. The J gene is TRBJ2-1, the V gene TRBV20-1; 13 bases match TRBD2. CDR3 length equals 17 residues. The germline gives CDR1 DFQATT, CDR2 SNEGSKA (reference sequence). J was trimmed by 1 base and V by 0 bases; bases with no gene match: 3. CDR3 bases read: TGCAGTGCTAGAGATCTACTAGCGGGGGGGTCCTACAATGAG. Translated: CSARDLLAGGSYNE. The full CDR3 protein is CSARDLLAGGSYNEQFF.

Points on this clone: The read terminates 3 residues ahead of where the CDR3 ends, so the germline J gene completes it. The chain combines TRBV30 with TRBJ2-7; possible D gene TRBD2, 5 bases. Germline CDR1 reads GTSNPN; CDR2 reads SVGIG (reference sequence). This CDR3 spans 13 amino acids. V lost 1 base and J 6 bases, leaving 13 bases between the germline ends. CDR3 bases read: TGTGCCTGGAGTGGTTATAGCGTGGGCGAG. Protein sequence: CAWSGYSVGE. The entire CDR3 reads CAWSGYSVGEQYF.

About this clone: The missing CDR3 end, 3 residues past where the read stops, is filled in from the germline J gene. The V and J genes are TRBV20-1 and TRBJ1-2, with TRBD1 matching over 9 bases. Trimming removed 8 bases from V and 2 bases from J; junction bases left unmatched: 15. Per germline, CDR1 DFQATT and CDR2 SNEGSKA (reference sequence). There are 16 residues in the CDR3. CDR3 DNA, as far as it was read: TGCAGTCTATCGGGGGACAGGGTTGGGGGGAACTATGGC. This translates into CSLSGDRVGGNYG. The CDR3 as a whole reads CSLSGDRVGGNYGYTF.

This chain's CDR3 is CASSEQGVDYGYTF. The CDR3 bases that were read are TGTGCCAGCAGTGAACAAGGGGTGGACTATGGC. The chain recombines TRBV6-1 with TRBJ1-2, with D perhaps TRBD1 (5 bases). The CDR3 extends 3 residues past the end of the read, so its final part is completed from the germline J gene. This CDR3 region has 14 residues. Trimming cost V 2 bases and J 3 bases, with 10 bases left between them. Germline V gene sequence: CDR1 MNHNS, CDR2 SASEGT.

Turning to this clone: The read stops 3 residues short of the end of the CDR3; the missing end is completed from the germline J gene. The rearrangement joins TRBV20-1 to TRBJ2-3; tentatively, D is TRBD2 (6 bases). The CDR3 totals 13 residues. Per the germline V gene, CDR1 is DFQATT and CDR2 is SNEGSKA (reference sequence). V lost 6 bases to trimming and J lost 4 bases, with 14 bases between them. The sequenced CDR3 bases are TGCAGTGCCGGGCGGGACTTCGCAGATACG. Encoded protein: CSAGRDFADT. The CDR3 in full is CSAGRDFADTQYF.

On this clone: The CDR3 goes on 3 residues after the read ends, and that part is filled in from the germline J gene. The V and J genes are TRBV5-5 and TRBJ1-1; 10 nucleotides match TRBD1. The CDR3 totals 15 residues. With 4 bases clipped from V and 7 bases from J, the junction kept 10 bases outside the gene matches. CDR1 is SGHKS, CDR2 YYEKEE, per germline (reference sequence). The sequenced part of the CDR3 DNA is TGTGCCAGCAGCCTACGAGAGACAGGGGGCGGTGAA. Residues: CASSLRETGGGE. In full, the CDR3 is CASSLRETGGGEAFF.

A note on this clone: The CDR3 end lies 3 residues beyond the end of the read and is filled in from the germline J gene. The chain joins TRBV6-2 or TRBV6-3 to TRBJ1-5; a possible D gene is TRBD1 (6 bases). CDR1 MNHEY and CDR2 SVGEGT come from the germline V gene. CDR3 length equals 14 residues. The germline V and J ends were trimmed by 6 bases and 0 bases, with 9 bases remaining between them. CDR3 bases read: TGTGCCAGCAGCCAGGACAGTAGCAATCAGCCC. This gives the protein CASSQDSSNQP. The entire CDR3 reads CASSQDSSNQPQHF.

Note on this clone: The read terminates 3 residues before the CDR3 end, so the remaining end is supplied by the germline J gene. The sample has other DNA sequences that encode this CDR3 too. The chain has TRBV11-3 and TRBJ1-1, with 9 bases aligning to TRBD1. The V gene's germline CDR1 is SGHNT and CDR2 YENEEA. The V gene end was trimmed by 3 bases and the J gene end by 7 bases; junction bases not matched to a gene: 3. The CDR3 has 13 residues. The CDR3 DNA, read in part, is TGTGCCAGCAGCTTTGACAGGGGGGGTGAA. This codes for CASSFDRGGE. The whole CDR3 protein reads CASSFDRGGEAFF.

Note on this clone: At one boundary the junction diverges from the germline segment, which might be a read error. The DNA ends 3 residues before the CDR3 does, and the rest of the CDR3 is filled in from the germline J gene. V gene TRBV5-4 combines with J gene TRBJ2-7; D remains ambiguous. The CDR3 is made up of 15 amino acids. CDR1 is SGHNT, CDR2 YYREEE, per germline (reference sequence). The CDR3 reads CASGLELGPQYEQYF. Partial CDR3 DNA: TGTGCCAGCGGCTTGGAACTGGGCCCCCAATACGAG. Full variable domain (remainder filled in from reference TRBV5-4 and TRBJ2-7): ETGVTQSPTHLIKTRGQQVTLRCSSQSGHNTVSWYQQALGQGPQFIFQYYREEENGRGNFPPRFSGLQFPNYSSELNVNALELDDSALYLCASGLELGPQYEQYFGPGTRLTVT.

The CDR3 DNA, read in part, is TGTGCCAGTAGGAGACTAGCGGGGGACACCGGGGAG. Protein product: CASRRLAGDTGE. Given in full, the CDR3 is CASRRLAGDTGELFF. The rearrangement uses TRBV19 and TRBJ2-2; 12 bases match TRBD2. The sequence runs out 3 residues before the end of the CDR3; the remainder is reconstructed from the germline J gene. CDR3 size: 15 residues. Unmatched junction bases numbered 2, after V lost 6 bases and J lost 3 bases. Germline lookup yields CDR1 LNHDA and CDR2 SQIVND (reference sequence).

Note on this clone: The CDR3 extends 3 residues past the end of the read, so its final part is completed from the germline J gene. This chain joins TRBV5-1 and TRBJ2-1, with 10 positions matching TRBD2. V dropped 4 bases and J dropped 7; count of bases not matched to a gene: 8. This CDR3 contains 15 residues. From germline, CDR1 is SGHRS and CDR2 YFSETQ. CDR3: CASSPVGLAENEQFF. Partial CDR3 DNA: TGCGCCAGCAGCCCAGTCGGACTAGCGGAGAATGAG. The full variable domain, rest sourced from reference TRBV5-1 and TRBJ2-1, is KAGVTQTPRYLIKTRGQQVTLSCSPISGHRSVSWYQQTPGQGLQFLFEYFSETQRNKGNFPGRFSGRQFSNSRSEMNVSTLELGDSALYLCASSPVGLAENEQFFGPGTRLTVL.

Of note for this clone: The CDR3 goes on 3 residues after the read ends, and that part is filled in from the germline J gene. The chain combines TRBV29-1 with TRBJ2-7, with a possible D match to TRBD2 (7 bases). Trimming stripped 6 bases from V and 4 bases from J, with 10 bases between. Germline loops: CDR1 SQVTM, CDR2 ANQGSEA. The CDR3 consists of 11 residues. This chain's CDR3 is CSVGGGYEQYF. Incomplete CDR3 DNA: TGCAGCGTAGGGGGGGGTTACGAG.

The CDR3 reads CSEAGVSTDTQYF. The part of the CDR3 DNA that was read is TGCAGTGAGGCCGGGGTTAGCACAGATACG. This chain joins TRBV20-1 and TRBJ2-3, with D perhaps TRBD2 (5 bases). The CDR3 is cut off 3 residues early in the read; its end comes from the germline J gene. Per the germline V gene, CDR1 is DFQATT and CDR2 is SNEGSKA (reference sequence). The V and J ends lost 7 bases and 0 bases respectively, with 11 bases between them. The CDR3 length is 13 residues.

Turning to this clone: The CDR3 goes on 3 residues after the read ends, and that part is filled in from the germline J gene. V is TRBV23-1 and J is TRBJ1-5; D may be TRBD1 (6 bases). TRBV23-1 is an open reading frame whose function is uncertain. This CDR3 is built from 14 residues. The germline V and J ends were trimmed by 7 bases and 7 bases, with 17 bases remaining between them. Here the CDR3 reads CASTPRQAGQPQHF. The covered CDR3 bases are TGCGCCAGCACCCCTAGACAGGCAGGCCAGCCC.

As to this clone: The read halts 3 residues ahead of the CDR3 end, with the missing end drawn from the germline J gene. V is TRBV7-8 and J is TRBJ1-3; a possible D gene is TRBD1 (6 bases). From germline, CDR1 is SGHVS and CDR2 FQNEAQ. With 4 bases removed from V and 4 bases from J, the gap between germline ends came to 8 bases. The CDR3 has 13 residues. CDR3 sequence reads: CASSSGTGNTIYF. The sequenced CDR3 bases are TGTGCCAGCAGCTCCGGGACAGGAAACACC.

Worth noting for this clone: Sequencing ends 3 residues short of the CDR3 end; the germline J gene provides the rest. V is TRBV2 and J is TRBJ2-2; 9 bases are shared with TRBD1. CDR1 SNHLY and CDR2 FYNNEI come from the germline V gene. The CDR3 contains 17 residues. CDR3 DNA, as far as it was read: TGTGCCAGCAGTGCAGGTTACAGGGGGCCGGCTAATGAAAAG. Amino acid sequence: CASSAGYRGPANEK. The full CDR3 is CASSAGYRGPANEKLFF.

As to this clone: The missing CDR3 end, 3 residues past where the read stops, is filled in from the germline J gene. Additional DNA sequences in this sample encode the identical CDR3. This chain uses TRBV5-1 with TRBJ1-2; TRBD1 agrees at 7 bases. Losses at the gene ends were 4 bases for V and 4 bases for J; bases not matched to a gene: 1. Germline CDR1 reads SGHRS; CDR2 reads YFSETQ. There are 12 residues in the CDR3. Partial CDR3 DNA: TGCGCCAGCAGCCGGGACAGCTATGGC. As protein: CASSRDSYG. In full, the CDR3 reads CASSRDSYGYTF.

Concerning this clone: With the read ending 3 residues before the CDR3 end, the germline J gene is used to fill in that end. The V gene is TRBV20-1, the J gene TRBJ1-4; perhaps TRBD1 as D (5 bases). Germline V gives CDR1 DFQATT, CDR2 SNEGSKA (reference sequence). Trimming left V 6 bases short and J 7 bases short, with 18 bases between. The CDR3 extends over 14 amino acids. The CDR3 spells CSAVLGGRGEKLFF. CDR3 DNA (partial): TGCAGTGCAGTATTGGGGGGTAGGGGTGAAAAA.

Concerning this clone: Coverage ceases 3 residues before the CDR3 finishes, and the germline J gene fills in the end. This chain links TRBV10-3 with TRBJ2-5, with D possibly being TRBD2 (7 bases). Trimming removed 8 bases from V and 2 bases from J, with 9 bases in between. The CDR3 loop spans 12 amino acids. Per germline, CDR1 ENHRY and CDR2 SYGVKD. CDR3 bases read: TGTGCCATCGGGGGGGCACAAGAGACC. This sequence encodes CAIGGAQET. The full CDR3 protein reads CAIGGAQETQYF.

Concerning this clone itself: The read comes to an end 3 residues before the CDR3 does, leaving the germline J gene to fill in the end. This chain joins TRBV19 and TRBJ1-2; D call uncertain. The CDR3 runs 13 residues. CDR1 and CDR2 (germline): LNHDA, SQIVND (reference sequence). The ends were cut back, 5 bases at V and 0 bases at J, with 7 bases in the middle. CDR3 DNA, as far as it was read: TGTGCCAGTAGTGAGGGTACTAACTATGGC. Protein product: CASSEGTNYG. The full CDR3 protein is CASSEGTNYGYTF.

Note on this clone: The DNA ends 3 residues before the CDR3 does, and the rest of the CDR3 is filled in from the germline J gene. The V and J genes are TRBV5-1 and TRBJ2-5; 10 nucleotides line up with TRBD2. V lost 4 bases to trimming and J lost 2 bases; unmatched junction nucleotides: 5. The CDR3 sequence is 15 residues long. Per germline, CDR1 SGHRS and CDR2 YFSETQ. The CDR3 protein is CASSPSGGLQETQYF. The DNA read from the CDR3 is TGCGCCAGCAGCCCTAGCGGGGGCCTACAAGAGACC. Drawing the rest from reference TRBV5-1 and TRBJ2-5, the complete variable domain is KAGVTQTPRYLIKTRGQQVTLSCSPISGHRSVSWYQQTPGQGLQFLFEYFSETQRNKGNFPGRFSGRQFSNSRSEMNVSTLELGDSALYLCASSPSGGLQETQYFGPGTRLLVL.

Of note for this clone: The read ends 3 residues before the CDR3 terminus; that terminus is restored from the germline J gene. The chain combines TRBV20-1 with TRBJ2-3, with 7 positions matching TRBD1. With V trimmed by 0 bases and J by 4 bases, 7 bases remained unmatched. The V gene's germline CDR1 is DFQATT and CDR2 SNEGSKA (reference sequence). This CDR3 has 15 residues. The CDR3 sequence is CSARDLDRKADTQYF. The DNA read from the CDR3 is TGCAGTGCTAGAGATCTGGACAGGAAGGCAGATACG.

A word on this clone: The read ends 3 residues before the CDR3 terminus; that terminus is restored from the germline J gene. The chain employs TRBV10-2 and TRBJ2-3; possibly TRBD1 for D (6 bases). V lost 3 bases and J lost 1, with 14 bases in between. The CDR3 is 16 residues long. The germline V gene encodes CDR1 WSHSY and CDR2 SAAADI. The CDR3 bases that were read are TGCGCCAGCAGTGACCTCAGGGGAACGGGCACAGATACG. Encoded protein: CASSDLRGTGTDT. The whole CDR3 is CASSDLRGTGTDTQYF.

Comment on this clone: The CDR3 end lies 3 residues beyond the end of the read and is filled in from the germline J gene. The rearrangement uses TRBV2 and TRBJ2-7; a possible D gene is TRBD2 (5 bases). Deletions cut 3 bases from V and 2 bases from J, with 17 bases between. This CDR3 region has 16 residues. Germline V lookup: CDR1 SNHLY, CDR2 FYNNEI. CDR3 residues: CASSDGLVGSTYEQYF. The part of the CDR3 DNA that was read is TGTGCCAGCAGTGACGGACTGGTAGGATCGACCTACGAG.

As to this clone: The CDR3 extends 3 residues past the end of the read, so its final part is completed from the germline J gene. The chain has TRBV7-3 and TRBJ2-1, with a tentative D call TRBD2 (6 bases). V was pared by 5 bases and J by 0 bases, with 14 bases between. The CDR3 spans 16 residues. CDR1 is SGHTA, CDR2 FQGTGA, per germline. CDR3 in amino acids: CASSRDSSSSYNEQFF. CDR3 DNA (partial): TGTGCCAGCAGCCGGGACTCGTCGAGCTCCTACAATGAG.

Comments on this clone: The DNA ends 3 residues before the CDR3 does, and the rest of the CDR3 is filled in from the germline J gene. This chain uses TRBV5-1 with TRBJ1-1; 7 positions agree with TRBD1. The CDR3 runs to 13 residues. The germline V gene encodes CDR1 SGHRS and CDR2 YFSETQ. CDR3 DNA (partial): TGCGCCAGCAGCTTGACAGGGGAGAGAGGA. Translation: CASSLTGERG. The whole CDR3 sequence reads CASSLTGERGAFF.

With respect to this clone: Read coverage stops 3 residues before the CDR3 terminus; the germline J gene supplies the remainder. V and J are TRBV5-6 and TRBJ1-5; no reliable D call. The V and J ends lost 4 bases and 3 bases respectively, with 14 bases between them. The germline V gene encodes CDR1 SGHDT and CDR2 YYEEEE. This CDR3 spans 15 amino acids. The sequenced part of the CDR3 DNA is TGTGCCAGCAGCAAGCTGACAAGAAACAATCAGCCC. Translated: CASSKLTRNNQP. Given in full, the CDR3 is CASSKLTRNNQPQHF.